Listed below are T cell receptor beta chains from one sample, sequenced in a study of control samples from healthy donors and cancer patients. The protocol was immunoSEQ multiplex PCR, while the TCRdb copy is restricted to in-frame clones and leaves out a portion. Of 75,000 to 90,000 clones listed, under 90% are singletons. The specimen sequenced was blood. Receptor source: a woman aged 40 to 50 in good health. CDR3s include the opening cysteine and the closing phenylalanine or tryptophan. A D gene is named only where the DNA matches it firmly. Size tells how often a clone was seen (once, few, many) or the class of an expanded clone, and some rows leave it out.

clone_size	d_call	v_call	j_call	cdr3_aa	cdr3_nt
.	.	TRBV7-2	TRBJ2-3	CASSLGFRSTDTQYF	TGTGCCAGCAGCTTAGGTTTCAGGTCCACAGATACGCAGTATTTT
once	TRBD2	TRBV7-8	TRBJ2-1	CASSPRTSGGASNEQFF	TGTGCCAGCAGCCCCCGGACTAGCGGGGGGGCCTCCAATGAGCAGTTCTTC
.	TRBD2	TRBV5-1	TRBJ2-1	CASSRSGGGGVSNEQFF	TGCGCCAGCAGCCGCTCGGGCGGCGGGGGTGTATCCAATGAGCAGTTCTTC
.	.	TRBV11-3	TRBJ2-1	CASSLAPGTSNEQFF	TGTGCCAGCAGCTTAGCCCCCGGGACCAGCAATGAGCAGTTCTTC
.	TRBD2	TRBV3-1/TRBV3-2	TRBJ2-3	CASSRGTSGGFTDTQYF	TGTGCCAGCAGCCGCGGGACTAGCGGGGGGTTCACAGATACGCAGTATTTT
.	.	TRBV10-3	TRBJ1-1	CAISEEGMGAPAFF	TGTGCCATCAGTGAGGAGGGAATGGGGGCGCCCGCTTTCTTT
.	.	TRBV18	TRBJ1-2	CASSPTADYGYTF	TGTGCCAGCTCACCCACTGCTGACTATGGCTACACCTTC
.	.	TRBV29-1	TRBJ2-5	CSVASSVAETQYF	TGCAGCGTCGCGTCTAGCGTGGCGGAGACCCAGTACTTC
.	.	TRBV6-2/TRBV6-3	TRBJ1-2	CASSYTSMSNYGYTF	TGTGCCAGCAGTTACACGAGTATGTCTAACTATGGCTACACCTTC
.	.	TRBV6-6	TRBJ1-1	CASSASRVRDTEAFF	TGTGCCAGCAGTGCCTCGAGGGTCCGGGACACTGAAGCTTTCTTT
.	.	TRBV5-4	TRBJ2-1	CASSYRAGAYNEQFF	TGTGCCAGCAGCTACCGGGCAGGGGCCTACAATGAGCAGTTCTTC
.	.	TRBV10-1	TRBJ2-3	CASGTTSTDTQYF	TGCGCCAGCGGGACCACTAGCACAGATACGCAGTATTTT
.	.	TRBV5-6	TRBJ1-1	CASIPAVQDLNTEAFF	TGTGCCAGCATACCGGCAGTCCAGGACCTGAACACTGAAGCTTTCTTT
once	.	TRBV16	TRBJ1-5	CASSQLRSGSGSQPQHF	TGTGCCAGCAGCCAATTACGATCGGGGTCCGGCTCTCAGCCCCAGCATTTT
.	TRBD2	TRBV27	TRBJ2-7	CASSLNAGVYEQYF	TGTGCCAGCAGTTTAAATGCGGGGGTCTACGAGCAGTACTTC
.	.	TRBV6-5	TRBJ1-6	CAARPGGNSPLHF	TGTGCCGCGCGACCGGGCGGGAATTCACCCCTCCACTTT
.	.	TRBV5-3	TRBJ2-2	CARSLGACGELFF	TGTGCCAGAAGCTTGGGCGCGTGCGGGGAGCTGTTTTTT
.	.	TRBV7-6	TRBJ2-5	CASSQLPGPQETQYF	TGTGCCAGCAGCCAACTCCCGGGACCGCAAGAGACCCAGTACTTC
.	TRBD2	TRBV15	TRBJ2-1	CATSRGLADEQFF	TGTGCCACCAGCAGAGGACTAGCAGATGAGCAGTTCTTC
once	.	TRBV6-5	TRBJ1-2	CASSSLATGSGYGYTF	TGTGCCAGCAGTTCCCTGGCCACGGGATCAGGCTATGGCTACACCTTC
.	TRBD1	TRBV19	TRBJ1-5	CASHSPRTGGVYQPQHF	TGTGCCAGCCACTCACCCCGGACAGGGGGCGTGTATCAGCCCCAGCATTTT
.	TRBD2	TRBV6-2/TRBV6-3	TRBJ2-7	CASSQGLAGPYEQYF	TGTGCCAGCAGTCAAGGACTAGCGGGACCCTACGAGCAGTACTTC
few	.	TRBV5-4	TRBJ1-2	CASSLGHSNYGYTF	TGTGCCAGCAGCTTGGGACACTCGAACTATGGCTACACCTTC
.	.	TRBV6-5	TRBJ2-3	CAGSRGGTDTQYF	TGTGCCGGTAGCCGGGGAGGCACAGATACGCAGTATTTT
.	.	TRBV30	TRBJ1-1	CAWSETDSPRGAFF	TGTGCCTGGAGTGAAACGGACAGCCCGAGGGGAGCTTTCTTT
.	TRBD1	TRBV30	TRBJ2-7	CAWISGTGYTPYEQYF	TGTGCCTGGATCTCCGGGACAGGCTACACTCCCTACGAGCAGTACTTC